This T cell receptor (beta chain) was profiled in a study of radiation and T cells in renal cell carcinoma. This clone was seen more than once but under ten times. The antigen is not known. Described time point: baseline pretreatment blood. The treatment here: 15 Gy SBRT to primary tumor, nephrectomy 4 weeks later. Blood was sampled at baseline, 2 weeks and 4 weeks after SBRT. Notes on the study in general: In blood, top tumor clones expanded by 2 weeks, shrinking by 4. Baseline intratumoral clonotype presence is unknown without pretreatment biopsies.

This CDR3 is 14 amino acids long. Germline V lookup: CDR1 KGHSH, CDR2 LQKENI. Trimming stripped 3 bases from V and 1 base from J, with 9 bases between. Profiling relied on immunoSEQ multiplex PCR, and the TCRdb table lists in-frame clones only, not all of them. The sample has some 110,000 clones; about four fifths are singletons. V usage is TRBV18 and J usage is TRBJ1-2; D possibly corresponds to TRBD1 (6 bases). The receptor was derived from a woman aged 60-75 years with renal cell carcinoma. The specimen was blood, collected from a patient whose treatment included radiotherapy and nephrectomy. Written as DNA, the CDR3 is TGTGCCAGCTCACCCCAGGACAGTAACTATGGCTACACCTTC. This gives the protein CASSPQDSNYGYTF. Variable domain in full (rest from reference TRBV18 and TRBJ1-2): NAGVMQNPRHLVRRRGQEARLRCSPMKGHSHVYWYRQLPEEGLKFMVYLQKENIIDESGMPKERFSAEFPKEGPSILRIQQVVRGDSAAYFCASSPQDSNYGYTFGSGTRLTVV.